These 16 T cell receptor beta chains originate from one sample sequenced in a study of T-cell reconstitution after alpha-beta-depleted transplantation in children. Molecular barcoding with unique molecular identifiers was used for the TCRbeta library. TCRdb re-called the PCR reads through MiXCR, storing one row per CDR3 protein. The repertoire includes 200,000 to 250,000 distinct CDR3 sequences, 12% of them detected once, and around 2.5% sits in the top ten. The input for sequencing was PBMCs from the stem cell graft donor, taken from the stem cell graft. The receptors were sampled from a human donor who donated a stem cell graft to a child with acute lymphoblastic leukemia.

This clonotype was observed many times. The genes are TRBV3-1 and TRBJ2-7; D may match TRBD1 or TRBD2 (6 bases each). The CDR3 is 14 amino acids. Germline assignment: CDR1 LGHDT and CDR2 YNNKEL (reference sequence). The germline V and J ends were trimmed by 4 bases and 3 bases, with 13 bases remaining between them. CDR3 in amino acids: CASSPHGGVYEQYF. CDR3 DNA: TGTGCCAGCAGCCCCCACGGGGGCGTCTACGAGCAGTACTTC.

This clonotype came up many times. This chain joins TRBV11-2 and TRBJ2-7; 9 nucleotides line up with TRBD1. The CDR3 loop spans 16 amino acids. The V and J ends lost 3 bases and 2 bases, in that order; junction bases with no gene match: 8. Germline V gene sequence: CDR1 SGHAT, CDR2 FQNNGV. The CDR3 coding sequence is TGTGCCAGCAGCTTTCTTCCGGGACAGGGACCCTACGAGCAGTACTTC. Translating it yields CASSFLPGQGPYEQYF.

V gene TRBV7-6 combines with J gene TRBJ2-1, with D perhaps matching TRBD2 (6 bases). V was trimmed by 1 base and J by 5 bases, leaving 9 bases between them. Germline values: CDR1 SGHVS, CDR2 FNYEAQ. The CDR3 spans 14 residues. The CDR3 sequence is CASSLGLGNNEQFF. The CDR3 DNA follows: TGTGCCAGCAGCTTAGGACTAGGTAACAATGAGCAGTTCTTC.

This clonotype was seen repeatedly, ten times or more. This rearrangement joins TRBV12-3 or TRBV12-4 to TRBJ2-7, with TRBD2 as a possible D gene (6 bases). Trimming removed 6 bases from V and 6 bases from J, with 30 bases in between. The CDR3 spans 18 residues. DNA for the CDR3: TGTGCCAGCAGATTTCAGTTGACAGCTGGGGAGGAAGCGAGCGAGCAGTACTTC. It codes for CASRFQLTAGEEASEQYF.

The chain carries TRBV28 and TRBJ1-5; tentatively, D is TRBD1 (5 bases). V dropped 6 bases and J dropped 10 bases, with 16 bases sitting between them. The CDR3 sequence is 13 residues long. Germline loops: CDR1 MDHEN, CDR2 SYDVKM. The CDR3 loop is CASSSRTGDPQHF. The DNA for the CDR3 is TGTGCCAGCAGCTCCCGGACGGGGGACCCCCAGCATTTT.

This clonotype was seen ten or more times. The rearrangement uses TRBV7-9 and TRBJ2-3; D is undetermined. This CDR3 has 17 amino acids. V was shortened by 3 bases and J by 0 bases, with 16 bases between the two germline ends. CDR1 is SEHNR, CDR2 FQNEAQ, per germline (reference sequence). In DNA, the CDR3 is TGTGCCAGCAGCTTTGGTATCGTCACGAGTAGCACAGATACGCAGTATTTT. The encoded protein is CASSFGIVTSSTDTQYF.

This clonotype has ten or more counts. The chain combines TRBV20-1 with TRBJ2-7, with D perhaps TRBD1 (6 bases). The germline V gene has CDR1 DFQATT and CDR2 SNEGSKA (reference sequence). The CDR3 consists of 14 residues. The germline V and J ends were trimmed by 3 bases and 4 bases, with 16 bases remaining between them. The CDR3 coding sequence is TGCAGTGCTAGTTTCCAGGGGCCGCCTTACGAGCAGTACTTC. Translation: CSASFQGPPYEQYF.

This clonotype was found many times. This chain uses TRBV30 with TRBJ2-2; 8 positions agree with TRBD1. Per the germline V gene, CDR1 is GTSNPN and CDR2 is SVGIG (reference sequence). The CDR3 contains 13 residues. V shed 5 bases and J 6 bases; nucleotides not matched to a gene: 5. The DNA for the CDR3 is TGTGCCTGGGGACAGGGCGCCCCCGGGGAGCTGTTTTTT. This encodes CAWGQGAPGELFF.

This clonotype was seen ten or more times. V gene TRBV20-1 combines with J gene TRBJ2-7; no definite D call. V lost 0 bases and J 1 base, leaving 7 bases between the germline ends. Germline lookup yields CDR1 DFQATT and CDR2 SNEGSKA (reference sequence). CDR3 length equals 13 residues. CDR3 protein: CSARDIGSYEQYF. The DNA of the CDR3 is TGCAGTGCTAGAGATATTGGATCCTACGAGCAGTACTTC.

This clonotype was recorded many times. The genes are TRBV4-2 and TRBJ1-5, with 9 bases fitting TRBD1. V lost 2 bases, J lost 1 base, and 12 bases stayed unmatched. The CDR3 contains 19 residues. Germline loops: CDR1 LGHNA, CDR2 YNFKEQ. The CDR3 bases are TGTGCCAGCAGCCAATTGACAGGGGGTGACATGGTAAGCAATCAGCCCCAGCATTTT. It is translated as CASSQLTGGDMVSNQPQHF.

This clonotype was seen at least ten times. V and J are TRBV20-1 and TRBJ1-3, with 8 bases that match TRBD1. Germline CDR1 and CDR2: DFQATT and SNEGSKA (reference sequence). V lost 1 base, J lost 3 bases, and 14 bases stayed unmatched. The CDR3 spans 18 residues. CDR3 residues: CSARVMISTGDFGNTIYF. CDR3 nucleotides: TGCAGTGCTAGAGTAATGATTTCGACAGGGGACTTTGGAAACACCATATATTTT.

V usage is TRBV7-2 and J usage is TRBJ2-3, with D hard to call. The germline CDR1 and CDR2 sequences are SGHTA and FQGNSA. V was trimmed by 1 base and J by 8 bases, leaving 10 bases between them. The CDR3 runs 13 residues. CDR3 amino acids: CASSLEPAATQYF. CDR3 nucleotides: TGTGCCAGCAGCTTAGAGCCAGCCGCTACGCAGTATTTT.

Of note for this clonotype: Given a much more abundant clone one base away, this may be a read error. The chain employs TRBV7-3 and TRBJ1-1; a weak D match, TRBD1 (6 bases). The CDR3 loop spans 17 amino acids. Looked up from germline, CDR1 is SGHTA and CDR2 is FQGTGA. The V end lost 5 bases, the J end lost 6 bases, and 25 bases lay between the germline ends. The CDR3, as DNA: TGTGCCAGCAGCCCTGCCCTTAGCCTGGTACAGGGCCCTGAAGCTTTCTTT. This encodes CASSPALSLVQGPEAFF.

This clonotype was recorded many times. The rearrangement joins TRBV29-1 to TRBJ2-7, with 8 bases lining up with TRBD2. The CDR3 consists of 16 residues. Germline V gene lookup returns CDR1 SQVTM and CDR2 ANQGSEA. The V gene end was trimmed by 5 bases and the J gene end by 0 bases; junction bases not matched to a gene: 12. CDR3 bases: TGCAGCGTTTCGGGACTAGGAGAGGGAAGCTCCTACGAGCAGTACTTC. Protein product: CSVSGLGEGSSYEQYF.

This clonotype was recorded at least ten times. V and J are TRBV5-5 and TRBJ2-1; D may be TRBD2 (5 bases). V lost 0 bases to trimming and J lost 1 base, with 8 bases between them. Germline lookup yields CDR1 SGHKS and CDR2 YYEKEE (reference sequence). This CDR3 is 15 amino acids long. The CDR3 DNA follows: TGTGCCAGCAGCTTGGAGAGCGGATCCTACAATGAGCAGTTCTTC. Its protein is CASSLESGSYNEQFF.

The sample holds many counts of this clonotype. The CDR3 protein is CSASRRTTEAFF. The CDR3 DNA follows: TGCAGTGCATCCCGACGGACCACTGAAGCTTTCTTT. V usage is TRBV20-1 and J usage is TRBJ1-1; D remains ambiguous. This CDR3 spans 12 amino acids. Germline assignment: CDR1 DFQATT and CDR2 SNEGSKA (reference sequence). V gave up 6 bases and J gave up 4 bases, with 12 bases separating them.